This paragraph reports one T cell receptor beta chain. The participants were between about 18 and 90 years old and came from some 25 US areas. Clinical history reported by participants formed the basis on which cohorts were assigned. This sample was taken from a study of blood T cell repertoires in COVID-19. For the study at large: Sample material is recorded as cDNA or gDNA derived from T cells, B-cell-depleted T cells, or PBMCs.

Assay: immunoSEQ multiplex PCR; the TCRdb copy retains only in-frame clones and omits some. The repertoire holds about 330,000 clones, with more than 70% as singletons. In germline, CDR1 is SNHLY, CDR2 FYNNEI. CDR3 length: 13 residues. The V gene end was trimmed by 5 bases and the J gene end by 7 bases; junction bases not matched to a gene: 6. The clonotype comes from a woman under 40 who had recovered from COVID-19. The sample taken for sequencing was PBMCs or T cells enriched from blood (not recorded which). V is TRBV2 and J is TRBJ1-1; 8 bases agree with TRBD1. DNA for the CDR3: TGTGCCAGCAGTCTGGACAGGGATGGTGAAGCTTTCTTT. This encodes CASSLDRDGEAFF.